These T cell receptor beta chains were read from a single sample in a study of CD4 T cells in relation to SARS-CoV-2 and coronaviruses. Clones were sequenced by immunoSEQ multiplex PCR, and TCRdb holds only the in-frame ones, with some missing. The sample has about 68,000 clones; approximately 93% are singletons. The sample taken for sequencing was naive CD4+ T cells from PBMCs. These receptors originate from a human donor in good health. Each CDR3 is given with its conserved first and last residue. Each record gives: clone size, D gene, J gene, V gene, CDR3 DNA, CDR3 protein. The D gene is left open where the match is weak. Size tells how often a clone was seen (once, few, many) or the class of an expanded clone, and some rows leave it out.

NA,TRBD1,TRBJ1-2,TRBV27,TGTGCCAGCAGTCCTAGGCAGGGGGCATTTGGCTACACCTTC,CASSPRQGAFGYTF
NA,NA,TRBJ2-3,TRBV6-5,TGTGCCAGCAGTTTAAGAGTATCCAACAGGGATACGCAGTATTTT,CASSLRVSNRDTQYF
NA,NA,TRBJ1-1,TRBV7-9,TGTGCCAGCAGCTTAGCGCCCGGGGGAACTGAAGCTTTCTTT,CASSLAPGGTEAFF
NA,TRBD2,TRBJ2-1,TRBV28,TGTGCCAGTCGGAGCCTAGCGGGGGCCAATGAGCAGTTCTTC,CASRSLAGANEQFF
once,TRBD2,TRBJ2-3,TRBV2,TGTGCCAGCAAGGGGGGACTAGCGGGAGGGGCAGATACGCAGTATTTT,CASKGGLAGGADTQYF
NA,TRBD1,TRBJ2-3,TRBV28,TGTGCCAGCAGATCCCGGGGGACAGGGGATGATACGCAGTATTTT,CASRSRGTGDDTQYF
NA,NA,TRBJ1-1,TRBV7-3,TGTGCCAGCAGCTTTTCAGGGGACACTGAAGCTTTCTTT,CASSFSGDTEAFF
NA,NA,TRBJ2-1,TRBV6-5,TGTGCCAGCACCCAAAACAGGGCTCTTACGGATGAGCAGTTCTTC,CASTQNRALTDEQFF
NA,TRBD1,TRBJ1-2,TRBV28,TGTGCCAGCACGACAGGGGGCTATGGCTACACCTTC,CASTTGGYGYTF
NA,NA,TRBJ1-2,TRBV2,TGTGCCAGCAGGGACAGTAATGATCCCGGCCTCGGCTATGGCTACACCTTC,CASRDSNDPGLGYGYTF
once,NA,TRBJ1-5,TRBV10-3,TGTGCCATCAGTGAAGCACAGGAGGATCAGCCCCAGCATTTT,CAISEAQEDQPQHF
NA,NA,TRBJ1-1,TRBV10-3,TGTGCCATCAGTGAGGGACGGTTGAACACTGAAGCTTTCTTT,CAISEGRLNTEAFF
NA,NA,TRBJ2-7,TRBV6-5,TGTGCCAGCAGCTTATGGAACAATGGGGCCTACGAGCAGTACTTC,CASSLWNNGAYEQYF
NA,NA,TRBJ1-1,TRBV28,TGTGCCAGCAGTGGAGGGACATTGAACACTGAAGCTTTCTTT,CASSGGTLNTEAFF
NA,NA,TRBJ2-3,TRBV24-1,TGTGCCACCAGTGTCGGAAACCCGACAGATACGCAGTATTTT,CATSVGNPTDTQYF
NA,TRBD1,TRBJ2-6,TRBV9,TGTGCCAGGGACCGGGACAGGGGTACGGGGGCCAACGTCCTGACTTTC,CARDRDRGTGANVLTF
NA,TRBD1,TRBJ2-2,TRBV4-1,TGCGCCAGCAGCCAAGGTAAAAGGGACAGGGTGATTTTGCGCACCGGGGAGCTGTTTTTT,CASSQGKRDRVILRTGELFF
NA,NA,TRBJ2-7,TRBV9,TGTGCCAGCAGCGTAGACCCGCTCTGGGGAGAGCAGTACTTC,CASSVDPLWGEQYF
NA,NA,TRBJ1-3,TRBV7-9,TGTGCCAGCAGCTTAATTGGGCAGGCCGGCAACACCATATATTTT,CASSLIGQAGNTIYF
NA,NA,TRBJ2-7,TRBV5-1,TGCGCCAGCAGTTCAACAGAACCGGCGTTCTACGAGCAGTACTTC,CASSSTEPAFYEQYF
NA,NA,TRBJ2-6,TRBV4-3,TGCGCCAGCAGCCAAGAGCCCCCAAAAGTCCTGACTTTC,CASSQEPPKVLTF
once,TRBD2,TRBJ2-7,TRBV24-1,TGTGCCACCAGTGATTCCATAGCGGGGGGATCCTACGAGCAGTACTTC,CATSDSIAGGSYEQYF
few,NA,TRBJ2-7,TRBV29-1,TGCAGCGCACAGCCTTTGCCTACGAGAGAGCAGTACTTC,CSAQPLPTREQYF
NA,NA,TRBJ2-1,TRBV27,TGTGCCAGCAGTTTCACAACCGGGGGCAGTTACAATGAGCAGTTCTTC,CASSFTTGGSYNEQFF
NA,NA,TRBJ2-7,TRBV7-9,TGTGCCAGCAGCAGATACAGGGGGGGCTTCTCCTACGAGCAGTACTTC,CASSRYRGGFSYEQYF
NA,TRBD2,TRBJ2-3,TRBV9,TGTGCCAGCAGCGCCGGACTAGCGGGCGGCACAGATACGCAGTATTTT,CASSAGLAGGTDTQYF
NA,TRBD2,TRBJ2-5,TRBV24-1,TGTGCCACCAGTGATTGGAGTAGCGGGGGGACCCAGTACTTC,CATSDWSSGGTQYF
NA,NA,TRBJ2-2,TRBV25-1,TGTGCCAGCAGCGTACTAGGGGCGAACGGGGAGCTGTTTTTT,CASSVLGANGELFF
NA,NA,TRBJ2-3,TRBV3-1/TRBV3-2,TGTGCCAGCAGCCCCAGGGGCACAGATACGCAGTATTTT,CASSPRGTDTQYF
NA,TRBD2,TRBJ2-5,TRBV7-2,TGTGCCAGCAGCTTAGGCGCTTTGCGGGGGGGACAAGAGACCCAGTACTTC,CASSLGALRGGQETQYF
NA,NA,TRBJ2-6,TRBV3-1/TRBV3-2,TGTGCCAGCAGCCACAAGGCGGTTCTGTCTGGGGCCAACGTCCTGACTTTC,CASSHKAVLSGANVLTF
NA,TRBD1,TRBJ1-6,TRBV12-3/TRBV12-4,TGTGCCAGCAGTTTCAACAGGGGATCACCCCTCCACTTT,CASSFNRGSPLHF
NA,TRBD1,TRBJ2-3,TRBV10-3,TGTGCCACCGGGACAGGGGGAGGAGATACGCAGTATTTT,CATGTGGGDTQYF
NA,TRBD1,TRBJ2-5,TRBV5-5,TGTGCCAGCAGTCTCGACAGGGTACAAGAGACCCAGTACTTC,CASSLDRVQETQYF
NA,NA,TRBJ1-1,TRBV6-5,TGTGCCAGCAGTTCAGTAGGGGGATGGAATGAAGCTTTCTTT,CASSSVGGWNEAFF
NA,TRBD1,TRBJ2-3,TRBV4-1,TGCGCCAGCAGCCCTCGCGCCGGGACAGGGTTATTCACAGATACGCAGTATTTT,CASSPRAGTGLFTDTQYF
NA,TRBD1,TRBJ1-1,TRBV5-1,TGCGCCAGCAGCTTGGCCGGACAGGGGAACACTGAAGCTTTCTTT,CASSLAGQGNTEAFF
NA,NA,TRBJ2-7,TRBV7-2,TGTGCCAGCAGCACCGGACTGCTGGGGAAGACCCTATACGAGCAGTACTTC,CASSTGLLGKTLYEQYF
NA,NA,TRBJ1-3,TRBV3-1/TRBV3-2,TGTGCCAGCAGTCGTGGGGACTTCCAAGGAAACACCATATATTTT,CASSRGDFQGNTIYF
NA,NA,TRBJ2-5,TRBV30,TGTGCCTGGAGTACGGGGTTAAGGGAGACCCAGTACTTC,CAWSTGLRETQYF
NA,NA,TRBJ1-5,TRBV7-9,TGTGCCAGCAGCTGGGAGGGGGGCGGGTCAAGCAATCAGCCCCAGCATTTT,CASSWEGGGSSNQPQHF
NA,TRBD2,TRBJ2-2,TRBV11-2,TGTGCCAGCAGCCTGACTAGCGGGGGGGCGAACACCGGGGAGCTGTTTTTT,CASSLTSGGANTGELFF
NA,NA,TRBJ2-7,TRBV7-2,TGTGCCAGCAGCCCACGACTAAAGACAGCCCAAACGACCTACGAGCAGTACTTC,CASSPRLKTAQTTYEQYF
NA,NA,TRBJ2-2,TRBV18,TGTGCCAGCTCACCAGGGGGTGGCGACACCGGGGAGCTGTTTTTT,CASSPGGGDTGELFF
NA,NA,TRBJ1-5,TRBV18,TGTGCCAGCTCACCTACCAGGGTGAGCAATCAGCCCCAGCATTTT,CASSPTRVSNQPQHF
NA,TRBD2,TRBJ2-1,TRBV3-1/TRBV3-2,TGTGCCAGCAGCCAAGGCGGGGCGGCTAGCGGGCGTGTTGAGCAGTTCTTC,CASSQGGAASGRVEQFF
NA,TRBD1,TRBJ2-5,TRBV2,TGTGCCAGCAGCCCCGGGACAGGCGAAGAGACCCAGTACTTC,CASSPGTGEETQYF
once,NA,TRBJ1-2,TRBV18,TGTGCCAGCTCCCTTGGGACGTTGAACGGCTACACCTTC,CASSLGTLNGYTF
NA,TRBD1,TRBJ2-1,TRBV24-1,TGTGCCACCAGGGGACTGGGGACAGGGGAACATGAGCAGTTCTTC,CATRGLGTGEHEQFF
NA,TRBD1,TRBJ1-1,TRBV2,TGTGCCAGCAGTGACAGGACAGGGCCTGAAGCTTTCTTT,CASSDRTGPEAFF
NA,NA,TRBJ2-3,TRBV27,TGTGCCAGCCATAACTTAGATACGCAGTATTTT,CASHNLDTQYF
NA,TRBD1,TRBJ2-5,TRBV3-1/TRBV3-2,TGTGCCAGCAGCCAAAGCGACGCGACAGGGTTCCAAGAGACCCAGTACTTC,CASSQSDATGFQETQYF
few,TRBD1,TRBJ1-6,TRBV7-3,TGTGCCAGCAGCTTAACCGGACAGGGGTACTCACCCCTCCACTTT,CASSLTGQGYSPLHF
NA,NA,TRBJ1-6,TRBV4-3,TGCGCCAGCAGCCAAGAGGGGAATTCACCCCTCCACTTT,CASSQEGNSPLHF
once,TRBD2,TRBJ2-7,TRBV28,TGTGCCAGCAGTGAGACTAGCGGATACGAGCAGTACTTC,CASSETSGYEQYF
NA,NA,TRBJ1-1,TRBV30,TGTGCCTGGAGCGGGGGGGGCCCTGAAGCTTTCTTT,CAWSGGGPEAFF
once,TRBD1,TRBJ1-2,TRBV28,TGTGCCAGCAGGCCACCGGGACAGGGAGGCTATGGCTACACCTTC,CASRPPGQGGYGYTF